These T cell receptor beta chains were read from a single sample in a study of Ad26.COV2.S vaccination and SARS-CoV-2 variants. Sequenced by immunoSEQ multiplex PCR; TCRdb stores in-frame clones only, minus some. The table shows some 320,000 clones, with around four fifths occurring only once. Sequenced here: peripheral blood, sampled in a trial of Ad26.COV2.S vaccine versus placebo. These receptors all come from a person aged 18-60 years who received the Ad26.COV2.S COVID-19 vaccine or a placebo. Each CDR3 is given with its conserved first and last residue. A D gene is named only where the DNA matches it firmly. Clone size is shown for a subset of rows, as once, few, many or a class of expanded clone.

length,size,J,D,V,DNA,CDR3
16,NA,TRBJ1-2,NA,TRBV9,TGTGCCAGCAGCGTAGGCAGCCGCCTAAGGGACTATGGCTACACCTTC,CASSVGSRLRDYGYTF
16,NA,TRBJ2-2,NA,TRBV5-5,TGTGCCAGCAGCTTGTCGCAGACCTTAAACACCGGGGAGCTGTTTTTT,CASSLSQTLNTGELFF
16,NA,TRBJ2-2,TRBD1,TRBV5-1,TGCGCCAGCAGCTTCCGACAGGGGGGGTCGGCCGGGGAGCTGTTTTTT,CASSFRQGGSAGELFF
15,NA,TRBJ1-4,TRBD1,TRBV19,TGTGCCAGTAGTGCCCACAGGGGGCTCGATGAAAAACTGTTTTTT,CASSAHRGLDEKLFF
15,NA,TRBJ2-7,NA,TRBV28,TGTGCCAGCAGTTCTCCCCGGGACACCCACTACGAGCAGTACTTC,CASSSPRDTHYEQYF
15,NA,TRBJ2-7,TRBD2,TRBV25-1,TGTGCCAGCAGTGAACGGGGCGGGGGTGCCTACGAGCAGTACTTC,CASSERGGGAYEQYF
15,once,TRBJ1-6,NA,TRBV5-1,TGCGCCAGCAGCTTTGGGGGAGGTGGTAATTCACCCCTCCACTTT,CASSFGGGGNSPLHF
15,NA,TRBJ1-1,TRBD1,TRBV27,TGTGCCAGCAGTCGAGTGACAGGGGGGAACACTGAAGCTTTCTTT,CASSRVTGGNTEAFF
11,NA,TRBJ2-7,NA,TRBV7-6,TGTGCCAGCAGCTTCCAGGGCGAGCAGTACTTC,CASSFQGEQYF
15,NA,TRBJ1-6,NA,TRBV7-6,TGTGCCAGCAGCTTAGCCCAGGGAAGTAATTCACCCCTCCACTTT,CASSLAQGSNSPLHF
13,NA,TRBJ1-1,TRBD1,TRBV27,TGTGCCAGCAGTCCGACAGGGACGACTGAAGCTTTCTTT,CASSPTGTTEAFF
12,NA,TRBJ2-5,NA,TRBV5-1,TGCGCCAGCAGCAGTAATCAAGAGACCCAGTACTTC,CASSSNQETQYF
15,NA,TRBJ2-7,NA,TRBV7-2,TGTGCCAGCAGCTCCCAGGGGTATGGCTCCTACGAGCAGTACTTC,CASSSQGYGSYEQYF
16,NA,TRBJ1-3,TRBD1,TRBV4-1,TGCGCCAGCAGCCGCGGGGACAGGGGTTTAGGAAACACCATATATTTT,CASSRGDRGLGNTIYF
15,NA,TRBJ2-5,TRBD2,TRBV7-2,TGTGCCAGCAGCCCCTCCGGGACTAGCGGGGAGACCCAGTACTTC,CASSPSGTSGETQYF
16,NA,TRBJ1-2,NA,TRBV5-1,TGCGCCAGCAGCTTGGCCGAACAGATTTTTAACTATGGCTACACCTTC,CASSLAEQIFNYGYTF
13,once,TRBJ1-1,NA,TRBV11-3,TGTGCCAGCAGCTTCCAAGGGGGCACTGAAGCTTTCTTT,CASSFQGGTEAFF
13,NA,TRBJ1-5,TRBD1,TRBV2,TGTGCCAGTGACAGGGGAATGAATCAGCCCCAGCATTTT,CASDRGMNQPQHF
13,NA,TRBJ1-1,NA,TRBV18,TGTGCCAGCTCACAGGATCGGGGGGCCGAAGCTTTCTTT,CASSQDRGAEAFF
15,NA,TRBJ2-7,NA,TRBV9,TGTGCCAGCAGCCCCCTCGGACAGAATTCCTACGAGCAGTACTTC,CASSPLGQNSYEQYF
18,few,TRBJ2-2,NA,TRBV15,TGTGCCACCAGCAGAGATCAAGTTTTACAACGGAACACCGGGGAGCTGTTTTTT,CATSRDQVLQRNTGELFF
14,NA,TRBJ2-4,TRBD1,TRBV7-8,TGTGCCAGCAGCTTACAAGGACAGGCGAATTCTCTGTACTTC,CASSLQGQANSLYF
14,once,TRBJ1-3,NA,TRBV19,TGTGCCAGTACCCCCGTGGGCTCTGGAAACACCATATATTTT,CASTPVGSGNTIYF
13,NA,TRBJ2-7,NA,TRBV14,TGTGCCAGCAGCCTCCATAGCGTCCCATCTAAAGACTTC,CASSLHSVPSKDF
13,NA,TRBJ2-3,NA,TRBV5-1,TGCGCCAGCAGCTTGGGGGACACAGATACGCAGTATTTT,CASSLGDTDTQYF
13,NA,TRBJ1-1,NA,TRBV6-4,TGTGCCAGCAGTGACTCGTCTGAGGGTGAAGCTTTCTTT,CASSDSSEGEAFF
13,NA,TRBJ1-2,NA,TRBV7-2,TGTGCCAGCAGCCCTCGCCGGGAGTATGGCTACACCTTC,CASSPRREYGYTF
18,NA,TRBJ2-5,TRBD1,TRBV5-4,TGTGCCAGCAGCTCTCCCGGGACAGGGGGGCCCAAGTGGGAGACCCAGTACTTC,CASSSPGTGGPKWETQYF
13,NA,TRBJ1-1,NA,TRBV7-9,TGTGCCAGCAGCTTAGGACAGAGCACTGAAGCTTTCTTT,CASSLGQSTEAFF
13,NA,TRBJ2-3,NA,TRBV28,TGTGCCAGCACCATGGGAGGGGGAGATACGCAGTATTTT,CASTMGGGDTQYF
15,NA,TRBJ2-3,NA,TRBV10-2,TGCGCCAGCAGTGTTAGCCAGGGAGGCACAGATACGCAGTATTTT,CASSVSQGGTDTQYF
12,NA,TRBJ1-2,NA,TRBV12-3/TRBV12-4,TGTGCCAGCAGTTTATCCTACAGGGAAAACACCTTC,CASSLSYRENTF
16,NA,TRBJ2-7,NA,TRBV7-8,TGTGCCAGCAGCAACCCCTCAGGGGTTCCCTCCTACGAGCAGTACTTC,CASSNPSGVPSYEQYF
16,NA,TRBJ2-1,NA,TRBV24-1,TGTGCCACCAGTGAGGCCCGGGCCAGCTCCTACAATGAGCAGTTCTTC,CATSEARASSYNEQFF
12,once,TRBJ1-1,TRBD1,TRBV5-1,TGCGCCACCTCTGACAGGGGAGGTGAAGCTTTCTTT,CATSDRGGEAFF
13,few,TRBJ2-2,NA,TRBV18,TGTGCCAGCTCACCCAGTGGAACCGGGGAGCTGTTTTTT,CASSPSGTGELFF
16,few,TRBJ2-3,TRBD2,TRBV7-9,TGTGCCAGCACCACCCCCCCCGGGACTAGTTTGGATACGCAGTATTTT,CASTTPPGTSLDTQYF
13,NA,TRBJ1-1,NA,TRBV29-1,TGCAGCGTTGTAAATGACCTGGGGACTGAAGCTTTCTTT,CSVVNDLGTEAFF
11,NA,TRBJ2-7,NA,TRBV7-2,TGTGCCAGCAGCTTATCCCTCGAGCAGTACTTC,CASSLSLEQYF
14,few,TRBJ1-6,NA,TRBV28,TGTGCCAGCAGTTTACGGACCTATAATTCACCCCTCCACTTT,CASSLRTYNSPLHF
14,NA,TRBJ2-7,TRBD1,TRBV19,TGTGCCACTAAGGGACAGGGGAGCTCCTACGAGCAGTACTTC,CATKGQGSSYEQYF
16,NA,TRBJ1-1,TRBD1,TRBV2,TGTGCCAGCAGCAAGGACAGGGGGCCAGGAGACACTGAAGCTTTCTTT,CASSKDRGPGDTEAFF
12,few,TRBJ1-1,NA,TRBV4-1,TGCGCCAGCAGCCAACTACGATATGAAGCTTTCTTT,CASSQLRYEAFF
12,NA,TRBJ1-1,NA,TRBV12-3/TRBV12-4,TGTGCCAGCAGTTTCTTTGGCACTGAAGCTTTCTTT,CASSFFGTEAFF
16,NA,TRBJ2-1,NA,TRBV7-2,TGTGCCAGCAGCTTAGCATTCGGGAGCTCCTACAATGAGCAGTTCTTC,CASSLAFGSSYNEQFF
11,NA,TRBJ2-7,NA,TRBV13,TGTGCCAGCAGCAAGGGGTACGAGCAGTACTTC,CASSKGYEQYF
15,NA,TRBJ2-1,NA,TRBV14,TGTGCCAGCAGTAACATTAAGGGCCCCTACAATGAGCAGTTCTTC,CASSNIKGPYNEQFF
13,NA,TRBJ2-7,NA,TRBV3-1/TRBV3-2,TGTGCCAGCAGCCAAGCCCCGTCCTACGAGCAGTACTTC,CASSQAPSYEQYF
14,NA,TRBJ1-1,NA,TRBV6-2/TRBV6-3,TGTGCCAGCAGTTCACGATCCTCGGACACTGAAGCTTTCTTT,CASSSRSSDTEAFF
13,NA,TRBJ2-7,NA,TRBV6-5,TGTGCCAGCAGTTACGGGGGGACCTACGAGCAGTACTTC,CASSYGGTYEQYF
13,once,TRBJ2-1,NA,TRBV4-1,TGCGCCAGCAGCCAAGAAGGCGTGGGGGAGCAGTTCTTC,CASSQEGVGEQFF
14,NA,TRBJ2-7,TRBD1,TRBV29-1,TGCAGCGTTGGGACGGGACAGGTTGGCTACGAGCAGTACTTC,CSVGTGQVGYEQYF